What follows are 20 T cell receptor beta chains derived from one specimen sequenced in a study of blood T cell repertoires in COVID-19 (TCRdb year 2020). The library was generated by the immunoSEQ multiplex PCR assay. Not all clones reach the TCRdb copy of this immuneACCESS table, which keeps in-frame sequences only. Checked studies attribute under half of the gap to unresolved V genes and leave the rest unexplained. The sample table shows around 330,000 clones, and roughly 87% are seen once. The ten largest clones capture 8.5% to 10% of the sample. Sequences were obtained from PBMCs or T cells enriched from blood (not recorded which). Receptor source: a woman younger than 35 who had recovered from COVID-19.

This clone turned up a few times. The chain is built from TRBV18 and TRBJ2-3; possibly TRBD1 for D (6 bases). CDR3 length equals 15 residues. The germline CDR1 and CDR2 sequences are KGHSH and LQKENI. Trimming removed 0 bases at V and 2 bases at J, with 9 bases between. The CDR3 coding sequence is TGTGCCAGCTCACCACCACAGGGTTACACAGATACGCAGTATTTT. It specifies CASSPPQGYTDTQYF.

The chain employs TRBV6-5 and TRBJ1-6, with D possibly matching TRBD1 (6 bases). This CDR3 contains 14 residues. The germline V and J ends were trimmed by 7 bases and 6 bases, with 13 bases remaining between them. Germline V gives CDR1 MNHEY, CDR2 SVGAGI. This chain's CDR3 is CASTRTASNSPLHF. DNA for the CDR3: TGTGCCAGCACTCGGACAGCCTCTAATTCACCCCTCCACTTT.

This sequence joins TRBV18 and TRBJ2-7; 9 nucleotides match TRBD1. Germline CDR1 and CDR2: KGHSH and LQKENI. There are 15 residues in the CDR3. V was clipped by 4 bases and J by 5 bases; unmatched bases: 9. The CDR3 protein is CASSLKTGGEDEQYF. The CDR3 nucleotides read TGTGCCAGCTCACTTAAGACAGGGGGGGAGGACGAGCAGTACTTC.

This chain uses TRBV9 with TRBJ2-2; no definite D call. Germline loops: CDR1 SGDLS, CDR2 YYNGEE. CDR3 length equals 15 residues. V lost 0 bases and J lost 6, with 12 bases in between. CDR3 protein: CASSVATGWAGELFF. The CDR3 DNA sequence: TGTGCCAGCAGCGTAGCTACCGGGTGGGCCGGGGAGCTGTTTTTT.

The chain couples TRBV3-1 (or the pseudogene TRBV3-2) to TRBJ1-6, with TRBD1 identical over 9 bases. The CDR3 contains 14 residues. CDR1 and CDR2 (germline): LGHDT, YNNKEL (reference sequence). V was pared by 5 bases and J by 9 bases, with 5 bases of the junction left unmatched. The CDR3 region is CASSTGQGTSPLHF. CDR3 DNA sequence: TGTGCCAGCAGCACCGGACAGGGGACTTCACCCCTCCACTTT.

This sequence joins TRBV3-1 (or the pseudogene TRBV3-2) and TRBJ1-2, with D perhaps matching TRBD1 (5 bases). The CDR3 spans 14 residues. Germline CDR1 LGHDT, CDR2 YNNKEL (reference sequence). V was trimmed by 3 bases and J by 8 bases, leaving 16 bases between them. The CDR3 DNA follows: TGTGCCAGCAGCCAGATAGACCAGGGTGTCGGCTACACCTTC. Translation: CASSQIDQGVGYTF.

V gene TRBV19 combines with J gene TRBJ2-2; TRBD2 agrees at 7 bases. The germline CDR1 and CDR2 sequences are LNHDA and SQIVND (reference sequence). This CDR3 is built from 14 residues. V gave up 11 bases and J gave up 5 bases; unmatched junction bases: 11. The CDR3: CAVPAGADTGELFF. DNA for the CDR3: TGTGCCGTCCCGGCGGGAGCTGATACCGGGGAGCTGTTTTTT.

The chain carries TRBV28 and TRBJ1-2; 10 nucleotides align to TRBD1. This CDR3 has 13 residues. Germline trimming cut 8 bases from V and 7 bases from J; bases unmatched to any gene: 7. Germline V gives CDR1 MDHEN, CDR2 SYDVKM. The CDR3 coding sequence is TGTGCCAGCGCTGACAGGGGGCACCGTGGCTACACCTTC. It codes for CASADRGHRGYTF.

The V and J genes are TRBV7-2 and TRBJ2-3, with D unclear. Looked up from germline, CDR1 is SGHTA and CDR2 is FQGNSA. The CDR3 length is 14 residues. V lost 4 bases to trimming and J lost 0 bases, with 8 bases between them. The DNA for the CDR3 is TGTGCCAGCAGCTCTAGTTCTAGCACAGATACGCAGTATTTT. Protein: CASSSSSSTDTQYF. The full variable domain, with the rest looked up from reference TRBV7-2 and TRBJ2-3, is GAGVSQSPSNKVTEKGKDVELRCDPISGHTALYWYRQSLGQGLEFLIYFQGNSAPDKSGLPSDRFSAERTGGSVSTLTIQRTQQEDSAVYLCASSSSSSTDTQYFGPGTRLTVL.

The J gene is TRBJ1-6, the V gene TRBV5-1, with D unresolved. CDR3 size: 15 residues. The ends were cut back, 1 base at V and 7 bases at J, with 12 bases in the middle. Looked up from germline, CDR1 is SGHRS and CDR2 is YFSETQ. Here the CDR3 DNA reads TGCGCCAGCAGCTTGTTTAAGGGAGGCAATTCACCCCTCCACTTT. The encoded protein is CASSLFKGGNSPLHF.

The chain carries TRBV6-2 or TRBV6-3 and TRBJ2-3; TRBD2 matches 9 bases. The germline V gene encodes CDR1 MNHEY and CDR2 SVGEGT. J lost 3 bases, V lost 5 bases, and 12 bases had no gene match. The CDR3 spans 17 residues. CDR3 DNA: TGTGCCAGCAGTACCATCGCGGGAGGGCCTTCTACAGATACGCAGTATTTT. It encodes CASSTIAGGPSTDTQYF.

The chain joins TRBV19 to TRBJ2-1; D call uncertain. The V end was cut by 3 bases, the J end by 0 bases, with 12 bases between. Looked up from germline, CDR1 is LNHDA and CDR2 is SQIVND (reference sequence). The CDR3 has 16 amino acids. Here the CDR3 DNA reads TGTGCCAGTAGTATCTATCTCATGAGCTCCTACAATGAGCAGTTCTTC. Its protein is CASSIYLMSSYNEQFF.

The V call is TRBV9, the J call TRBJ2-3, with TRBD2 matching 7 bases. With 0 bases clipped from V and 8 bases from J, the junction kept 15 bases outside the gene matches. The CDR3 contains 17 residues. Per germline, CDR1 SGDLS and CDR2 YYNGEE. CDR3 amino acids: CASSVDPPLAAQVTQYF. CDR3 bases: TGTGCCAGCAGCGTAGACCCCCCTCTAGCGGCCCAAGTTACGCAGTATTTT.

The chain recombines TRBV5-1 with TRBJ1-2; 12 positions agree with TRBD1. CDR3 size: 18 residues. V trimming: 4 bases; J trimming: 3 bases; junction bases outside the gene matches: 13. Per germline, CDR1 SGHRS and CDR2 YFSETQ. This CDR3 is CASSTQPGQGARDYGYTF. In nucleotides, the CDR3 is TGCGCCAGCAGCACCCAACCGGGACAGGGGGCGCGGGACTATGGCTACACCTTC. Variable domain in full (rest from reference TRBV5-1 and TRBJ1-2): KAGVTQTPRYLIKTRGQQVTLSCSPISGHRSVSWYQQTPGQGLQFLFEYFSETQRNKGNFPGRFSGRQFSNSRSEMNVSTLELGDSALYLCASSTQPGQGARDYGYTFGSGTRLTVV.

This clone was detected once. V gene TRBV7-9 combines with J gene TRBJ2-2; the match to TRBD1 covers 7 bases. The V and J ends lost 6 bases and 4 bases, in that order; junction bases with no gene match: 8. Germline-derived CDR1 and CDR2 are SEHNR and FQNEAQ (reference sequence). CDR3 length: 15 amino acids. The CDR3 is CASSLLGQATGELFF. CDR3 coding DNA: TGTGCCAGCAGTCTACTCGGACAGGCCACCGGGGAGCTGTTTTTT.

The rearrangement uses TRBV7-6 and TRBJ2-1, with 9 bases identical to TRBD1. CDR1 and CDR2 from the germline V gene are SGHVS and FNYEAQ. The CDR3 length is 14 residues. Trimming cost V 2 bases and J 5 bases; bases outside gene matches: 1. This chain's CDR3 is CASSLRQGDNEQFF. CDR3 bases: TGTGCCAGCAGCTTAAGACAGGGGGACAATGAGCAGTTCTTC.

V gene TRBV3-1 (or the pseudogene TRBV3-2) combines with J gene TRBJ2-1; no definite D call. The CDR3 spans 14 residues. With 4 bases removed from V and 4 bases from J, the gap between germline ends came to 11 bases. Germline CDR1 and CDR2: LGHDT and YNNKEL (reference sequence). The chain's CDR3 is CASSPNHGYNEQFF. CDR3 coding DNA: TGTGCCAGCAGCCCGAACCACGGGTACAATGAGCAGTTCTTC.

The rearrangement links TRBV27 to TRBJ2-1; 9 bases line up with TRBD1. The CDR3 has 16 amino acids. V was clipped by 5 bases and J by 3 bases; unmatched bases: 8. The germline V gene has CDR1 MNHEY and CDR2 SMNVEV (reference sequence). This chain's CDR3 is CASSLPGTGIYNEQFF. DNA of the CDR3: TGTGCCAGCAGTCTCCCTGGGACAGGGATCTACAATGAGCAGTTCTTC.

CDR3 residues: CASTWTGEVGGYTF. The CDR3 DNA reads as TGTGCCAGCACTTGGACAGGGGAGGTGGGTGGCTACACCTTC. The V gene is TRBV6-5, the J gene TRBJ1-2; 9 nucleotides match TRBD1. The CDR3 sequence is 14 residues long. V gave up 7 bases and J gave up 7 bases; unmatched junction bases: 10. Germline CDR1 MNHEY, CDR2 SVGAGI.

CDR3 DNA: TGTGCCAGCAGCCCTAAAGGGTCCGGCAGGGACTATGGCTACACCTTC. Translated: CASSPKGSGRDYGYTF. The rearrangement links TRBV7-2 to TRBJ1-2, with TRBD1 as a possible D gene (5 bases). With 5 bases removed from V and 3 bases from J, the gap between germline ends came to 19 bases. This CDR3 contains 16 residues. The germline gives CDR1 SGHTA, CDR2 FQGNSA.